These 31 T cell receptor beta chains originate from one sample sequenced in a study of blood T cells in healthy people across ages. Through a sample-barcoded 5' primer and a J-beta primer mix, a second PCR was run for about 6 to 11 cycles. TCRdb reanalysed the 5' RACE reads using MiXCR and keeps one entry per CDR3 protein. The sample has just over 1 million distinct CDR3 sequences, over 35% seen once; the top ten hold approximately 17%. Input material: blood. The receptors derive from a woman between 55 and 75 years old in good health.

This rearrangement joins TRBV20-1 to TRBJ1-6, with D hard to call. CDR3 length: 12 amino acids. The V end was cut by 4 bases, the J end by 6 bases, with 7 bases between. Germline CDR1 and CDR2: DFQATT and SNEGSKA (reference sequence). The CDR3 protein is CSATLANSPLHF. Written as DNA, the CDR3 is TGCAGTGCTACTTTAGCTAATTCACCCCTCCACTTT.

This clonotype was counted many times. The rearrangement links TRBV5-1 to TRBJ2-1; the match to TRBD2 covers 9 bases. CDR1 SGHRS and CDR2 YFSETQ come from the germline V gene. V gave up 1 base and J gave up 3 bases; unmatched junction bases: 5. The CDR3 consists of 16 residues. The CDR3 spells CASSLIFSGSYNEQFF. The CDR3 nucleotides read TGCGCCAGCAGCTTGATATTTAGCGGGAGCTACAATGAGCAGTTCTTC.

CDR3: CASSLAGNAFF. CDR3 in DNA: TGTGCCAGCAGTTTAGCAGGGAACGCTTTCTTT. The chain is built from TRBV27 and TRBJ1-1, with D possibly matching TRBD1 (5 bases). V lost 2 bases, J lost 11 bases, and 9 bases lay in between. This CDR3 contains 11 residues. Germline V gene sequence: CDR1 MNHEY, CDR2 SMNVEV (reference sequence).

The chain has TRBV7-3 and TRBJ2-1, with 9 bases fitting TRBD1. The V gene's germline CDR1 is SGHTA and CDR2 FQGTGA. The CDR3 sequence is 15 residues long. V trimming: 7 bases; J trimming: 2 bases; junction bases outside the gene matches: 6. CDR3: CASTYRQGAYNEQFF. Written as DNA, the CDR3 is TGTGCCAGCACCTATAGACAGGGGGCCTACAATGAGCAGTTCTTC.

Only a few counts were recorded for this clonotype. The chain joins TRBV7-8 to TRBJ1-1; D is ambiguous. Trimming shortened V by 1 base and J by 6 bases, and 3 bases separated the two germline ends. The CDR3 totals 11 residues. Per germline, CDR1 SGHVS and CDR2 FQNEAQ. CDR3: CASSLVAEAFF. CDR3 in DNA: TGTGCCAGCAGCTTAGTGGCTGAAGCTTTCTTT.

The chain joins TRBV6-5 to TRBJ2-7; 8 bases align to TRBD2. Germline CDR1 MNHEY, CDR2 SVGAGI. The CDR3 is made up of 15 amino acids. With 2 bases clipped from V and 2 bases from J, the junction kept 5 bases outside the gene matches. The CDR3 protein is CASSYQRESTYEQYF. CDR3 DNA: TGTGCCAGCAGTTACCAGCGGGAGAGTACCTACGAGCAGTACTTC.

The gene calls are TRBV15 and TRBJ2-5; D perhaps matches TRBD1 (5 bases). With 4 bases removed from V and 4 bases from J, the gap between germline ends came to 13 bases. Looked up from germline, CDR1 is LNHNV and CDR2 is YYDKDF (reference sequence). This CDR3 has 14 amino acids. DNA for the CDR3: TGTGCCACCAGCAACCTATTAGGGGCAGAGACCCAGTACTTC. Translating gives CATSNLLGAETQYF.

The chain carries TRBV5-1 and TRBJ1-2; D may be TRBD1 (6 bases). This CDR3 region has 14 residues. Trimming pared 3 bases from V and 6 bases from J, leaving 15 bases between. Germline V gives CDR1 SGHRS, CDR2 YFSETQ. The CDR3: CASSSGGKSNGYTF. The CDR3, as DNA: TGCGCCAGCAGCTCCGGGGGCAAGAGCAATGGCTACACCTTC. The full variable domain, in which reference TRBV5-1 and TRBJ1-2 provide the parts outside the CDR3, is KAGVTQTPRYLIKTRGQQVTLSCSPISGHRSVSWYQQTPGQGLQFLFEYFSETQRNKGNFPGRFSGRQFSNSRSEMNVSTLELGDSALYLCASSSGGKSNGYTFGSGTRLTVV.

Comments on this clonotype: Given a much more abundant clone one base away, this may be a read error. The CDR3 protein is CANSLSVAGVETQYF. The CDR3 coding sequence is TGTGCCAACAGTTTAAGTGTAGCGGGAGTGGAGACCCAGTACTTC. The rearrangement uses TRBV27 and TRBJ2-7; 9 bases fit TRBD2. The DNA end is more similar to TRBJ2-5, so the J call may be wrong. Germline-derived CDR1 and CDR2 are MNHEY and SMNVEV (reference sequence). CDR3 length: 15 residues.

V is TRBV7-3 and J is TRBJ2-7; 7 nucleotides line up with TRBD2. V lost 1 base to trimming and J lost 3 bases; unmatched junction nucleotides: 6. The CDR3 has 15 residues. Looked up from germline, CDR1 is SGHTA and CDR2 is FQGTGA. CDR3 protein: CASSLRGSGHYEQYF. The CDR3 nucleotides are TGTGCCAGCAGCTTAAGGGGTAGCGGGCACTACGAGCAGTACTTC.

The chain is built from TRBV7-3 and TRBJ2-1; 8 nucleotides match TRBD1. Per germline, CDR1 SGHTA and CDR2 FQGTGA. The CDR3 length is 14 residues. The junction had 10 bases not matched to a gene; V was cut back by 5 bases and J by 10 bases. CDR3 in amino acids: CASSIGDRGGEQFF. CDR3 nucleotides: TGTGCCAGCAGCATAGGCGACAGGGGTGGCGAGCAGTTCTTC.

The CDR3 region has the DNA TGTGCCAGCAGTGAAATCTTGTTTGATACGCAGTATTTT. Its translation is CASSEILFDTQYF. The gene calls are TRBV6-1 and TRBJ2-3; unclear D gene. Germline V gene lookup returns CDR1 MNHNS and CDR2 SASEGT. The V end lost 2 bases, the J end lost 6 bases, and 9 bases lay between the germline ends. The CDR3 is 13 residues long.

The genes are TRBV6-1 and TRBJ2-5, with D maybe TRBD1 (5 bases). CDR3 length equals 14 residues. Germline CDR1 reads MNHNS; CDR2 reads SASEGT. Trimming took off 7 bases at V and 1 base at J, with 13 bases between the two ends. The CDR3 nucleotides are TGTGCCAGCACTTGGACAAGGACCCAAGAGACCCAGTACTTC. Its protein product is CASTWTRTQETQYF.

This chain connects TRBV18 to TRBJ2-3; D perhaps matches TRBD2 (5 bases). The CDR3 extends over 17 amino acids. The germline CDR1 and CDR2 sequences are KGHSH and LQKENI. V lost 0 bases, J lost 0 bases, and 13 bases lay in between. The CDR3 DNA reads TGTGCCAGCTCACCACCACTGACTACCTCTAGCACAGATACGCAGTATTTT. Amino acid sequence: CASSPPLTTSSTDTQYF. The full variable domain, rest sourced from reference TRBV18 and TRBJ2-3, is NAGVMQNPRHLVRRRGQEARLRCSPMKGHSHVYWYRQLPEEGLKFMVYLQKENIIDESGMPKERFSAEFPKEGPSILRIQQVVRGDSAAYFCASSPPLTTSSTDTQYFGPGTRLTVL.

The V call is TRBV29-1, the J call TRBJ2-3, with TRBD1 matching over 7 bases. CDR3 length equals 15 residues. Germline V CDR1 and CDR2: SQVTM, ANQGSEA. Trimming removed 5 bases from V and 0 bases from J; junction bases left unmatched: 8. DNA of the CDR3: TGCAGCGTTCAACCGGGACAGATAAGCACAGATACGCAGTATTTT. Its protein product is CSVQPGQISTDTQYF.

This clonotype has a handful of counts. The CDR3 nucleotides are TGCAGTGCCCTCCAACTAGCGGGGGGTCCCTACGAGCAGTACTTC. Translated, it gives CSALQLAGGPYEQYF. The genes are TRBV20-1 and TRBJ2-7; 12 bases line up with TRBD2. Germline V CDR1 and CDR2: DFQATT, SNEGSKA (reference sequence). The CDR3 covers 15 residues. V was clipped by 6 bases and J by 2 bases; unmatched bases: 8.

The CDR3 sequence is CASSGLAVSYEQYF. CDR3 nucleotides: TGTGCCAGCAGTGGACTAGCGGTCTCCTACGAGCAGTACTTC. This chain joins TRBV12-3 or TRBV12-4 and TRBJ2-7; 10 bases align to TRBD2. There are 14 residues in the CDR3. V gave up 5 bases and J gave up 0 bases; unmatched junction bases: 1.

V usage is TRBV30 and J usage is TRBJ2-7; D gene ambiguous. Germline CDR1 GTSNPN, CDR2 SVGIG (reference sequence). This CDR3 has 12 residues. Trimming pared 1 base from V and 7 bases from J, leaving 11 bases between. DNA of the CDR3: TGTGCCTGGAGTGCGGTGGGCTCTGAGCAGTACTTC. It translates to CAWSAVGSEQYF.

The chain combines TRBV5-1 with TRBJ2-5; 11 positions agree with TRBD2. The ends lost 2 bases at V and 1 base at J; junction bases unmatched: 1. Germline V lookup: CDR1 SGHRS, CDR2 YFSETQ. This CDR3 is 15 amino acids long. CDR3 loop: CASSFTSGGQETQYF. The CDR3 region has the DNA TGCGCCAGCAGCTTCACTAGCGGGGGCCAAGAGACCCAGTACTTC.

This chain connects TRBV27 to TRBJ2-7; 8 bases are a match to TRBD1. The V gene's germline CDR1 is MNHEY and CDR2 SMNVEV (reference sequence). This CDR3 spans 16 amino acids. With V trimmed by 0 bases and J by 2 bases, 6 bases remained unmatched. CDR3 coding DNA: TGTGCCAGCAGTTTATCGGGGGACAGGTTCGCCTACGAGCAGTACTTC. Translation gives CASSLSGDRFAYEQYF.

This chain links TRBV12-3 or TRBV12-4 with TRBJ2-5; D tentatively reads TRBD1 or TRBD2 (5 bases each). The CDR3 has 14 residues. Trimming stripped 3 bases from V and 5 bases from J, with 13 bases between. The CDR3 here is CASSLRGAGETQYF. The CDR3, as DNA: TGTGCCAGCAGTTTGAGGGGCGCGGGCGAGACCCAGTACTTC.

The J gene is TRBJ2-4, the V gene TRBV3-1; D remains unclear. The last part of the DNA fits TRBJ2-5 better; the J call may be wrong. Germline V gene sequence: CDR1 LGHDT, CDR2 YNNKEL (reference sequence). This CDR3 comprises 11 residues. CDR3 sequence reads: CASSQVATQYF. The CDR3 DNA reads as TGTGCCAGCAGCCAAGTAGCGACCCAGTACTTC.

This clonotype came up a few times. V and J are TRBV25-1 and TRBJ1-5; D not resolved. The CDR3 consists of 12 residues. Germline CDR1 reads MGHDK; CDR2 reads SYGVNS. V was shortened by 4 bases and J by 2 bases, with 3 bases between the two germline ends. The CDR3 reads CASSVGNQPQHF. The CDR3 DNA reads TGTGCCAGCAGTGTTGGCAATCAGCCCCAGCATTTT.

The chain carries TRBV7-7 and TRBJ2-1; possibly TRBD2 for D (7 bases). The V and J ends lost 2 bases and 9 bases respectively, with 17 bases between them. Germline V lookup: CDR1 SSHAT, CDR2 FNYEAQ (reference sequence). This CDR3 contains 15 residues. The CDR3 reads CASSLSGGSRGEQFF. Here the CDR3 DNA reads TGTGCCAGCAGCTTATCGGGCGGGAGCAGGGGTGAGCAGTTCTTC.

The genes are TRBV28 and TRBJ1-5; 9 bases are a match to TRBD1. The V segment lost 2 bases and the J segment 2 bases; nucleotides outside the gene matches: 4. The CDR3 is made up of 16 amino acids. CDR1 is MDHEN and CDR2 is SYDVKM in the germline V gene. The CDR3 here is CASSLHRGLGNQPQHF. The CDR3 region has the DNA TGTGCCAGCAGTTTACACAGGGGGCTCGGCAATCAGCCCCAGCATTTT.

The V gene is TRBV4-2, the J gene TRBJ2-5; D might be TRBD1 (5 bases). The CDR3 is 13 amino acids. V shed 0 bases and J shed 11 bases, with 13 bases lying between them. Germline CDR1 reads LGHNA; CDR2 reads YNFKEQ. The CDR3 region is CASSQDQQDEQYF. The CDR3 region has the DNA TGTGCCAGCAGCCAAGATCAACAGGATGAGCAGTACTTC.

This clonotype was seen a single time. CDR3 bases: TGTGCCAGCAGTACTGGGGCTTTAAATTCACCCCTCCACTTT. Translated, it gives CASSTGALNSPLHF. This sequence joins TRBV3-1 and TRBJ1-6; tentatively, D is TRBD1 (5 bases). This CDR3 is built from 14 residues. V shed 6 bases and J shed 7 bases, with 13 bases lying between them. Germline lookup yields CDR1 LGHDT and CDR2 YNNKEL (reference sequence).

This clonotype showed up just a few times. The DNA for the CDR3 is TGCAGCGTTGAACCGACGGACGGATTCTATGGCTACACCTTC. Protein product: CSVEPTDGFYGYTF. This rearrangement joins TRBV29-1 to TRBJ1-2; D remains unclear. Germline assignment: CDR1 SQVTM and CDR2 ANQGSEA. V lost 2 bases, J lost 4 bases, and 14 bases lay in between. The CDR3 consists of 14 residues.

The J gene is TRBJ1-1, the V gene TRBV7-8; D not resolved. CDR3 size: 17 residues. From germline, CDR1 is SGHVS and CDR2 FQNEAQ. V lost 0 bases to trimming and J lost 1 base, with 15 bases between them. CDR3 sequence reads: CASSLARTIGPNTEAFF. CDR3 DNA: TGTGCCAGCAGCTTAGCTCGTACCATCGGTCCGAACACTGAAGCTTTCTTT. The full variable domain, its missing parts supplied by reference TRBV7-8 and TRBJ1-1, is GAGVSQSPRYKVAKRGQDVALRCDPISGHVSLFWYQQALGQGPEFLTYFQNEAQLDKSGLPSDRFFAERPEGSVSTLKIQRTQQEDSAVYLCASSLARTIGPNTEAFFGQGTRLTVV.

The chain uses TRBV6-5 and TRBJ2-5, with 15 bases aligning to TRBD2. This CDR3 has 20 amino acids. V trimming: 2 bases; J trimming: 5 bases; junction bases outside the gene matches: 15. Germline CDR1 is MNHEY and CDR2 is SVGAGI. CDR3 region: CASSYSAARTSGRAWETQYF. CDR3 nucleotides: TGTGCCAGCAGTTACAGTGCGGCCCGGACTAGCGGGAGGGCCTGGGAGACCCAGTACTTC.

This chain joins TRBV5-1 and TRBJ2-3; D perhaps matches TRBD2 (5 bases). V was shortened by 5 bases and J by 6 bases, with 13 bases between the two germline ends. The CDR3 is 13 residues long. CDR1 SGHRS and CDR2 YFSETQ come from the germline V gene. CDR3 DNA sequence: TGCGCCAGCAGGGAGGACCTCTGGGATACGCAGTATTTT. Its translation is CASREDLWDTQYF.